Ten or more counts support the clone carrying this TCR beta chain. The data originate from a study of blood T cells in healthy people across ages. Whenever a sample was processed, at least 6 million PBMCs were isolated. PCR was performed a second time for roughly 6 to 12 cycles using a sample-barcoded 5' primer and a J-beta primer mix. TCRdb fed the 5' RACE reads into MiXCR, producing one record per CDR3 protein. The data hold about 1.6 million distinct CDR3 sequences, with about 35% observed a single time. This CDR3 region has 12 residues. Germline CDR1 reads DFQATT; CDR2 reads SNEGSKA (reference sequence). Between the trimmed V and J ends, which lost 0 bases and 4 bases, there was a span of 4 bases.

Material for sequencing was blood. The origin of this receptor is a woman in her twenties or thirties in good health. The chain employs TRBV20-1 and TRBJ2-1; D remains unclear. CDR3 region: CSARDLYNEQFF. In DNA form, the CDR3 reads TGCAGTGCTAGAGATTTGTACAATGAGCAGTTCTTC.